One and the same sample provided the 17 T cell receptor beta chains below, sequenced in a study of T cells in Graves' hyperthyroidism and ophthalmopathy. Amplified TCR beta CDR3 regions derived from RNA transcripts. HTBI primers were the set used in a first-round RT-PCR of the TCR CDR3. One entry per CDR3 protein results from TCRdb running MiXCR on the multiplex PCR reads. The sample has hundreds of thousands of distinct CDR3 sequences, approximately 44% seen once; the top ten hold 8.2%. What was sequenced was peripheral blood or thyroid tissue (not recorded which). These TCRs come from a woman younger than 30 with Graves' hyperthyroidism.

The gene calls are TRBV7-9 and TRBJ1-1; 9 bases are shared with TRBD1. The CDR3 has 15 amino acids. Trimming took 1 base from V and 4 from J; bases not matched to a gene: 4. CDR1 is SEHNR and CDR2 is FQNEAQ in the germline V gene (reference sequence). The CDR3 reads CASSLVLDRGTEAFF. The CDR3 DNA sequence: TGTGCCAGCAGCTTAGTTCTGGACAGGGGCACTGAAGCTTTCTTT.

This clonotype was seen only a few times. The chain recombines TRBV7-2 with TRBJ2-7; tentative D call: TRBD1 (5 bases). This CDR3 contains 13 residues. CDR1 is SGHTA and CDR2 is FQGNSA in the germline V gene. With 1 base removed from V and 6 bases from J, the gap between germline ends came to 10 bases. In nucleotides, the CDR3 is TGTGCCAGCAGCTTAGTGGCAGGGCTCGAGCAGTACTTC. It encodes CASSLVAGLEQYF.

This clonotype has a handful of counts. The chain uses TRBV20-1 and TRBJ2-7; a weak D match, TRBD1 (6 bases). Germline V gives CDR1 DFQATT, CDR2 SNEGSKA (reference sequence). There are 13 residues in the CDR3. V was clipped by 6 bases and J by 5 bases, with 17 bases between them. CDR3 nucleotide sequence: TGCAGTGCCAGGTCAGGGGCTGTCGACGAGCAGTACTTC. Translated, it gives CSARSGAVDEQYF.

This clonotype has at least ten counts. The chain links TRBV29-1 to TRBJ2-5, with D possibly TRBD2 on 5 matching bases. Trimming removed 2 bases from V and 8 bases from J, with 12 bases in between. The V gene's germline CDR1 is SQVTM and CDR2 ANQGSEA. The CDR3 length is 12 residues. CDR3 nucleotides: TGCAGCGTTGAAATCGGGGTCCTAACCCAGTACTTC. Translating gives CSVEIGVLTQYF.

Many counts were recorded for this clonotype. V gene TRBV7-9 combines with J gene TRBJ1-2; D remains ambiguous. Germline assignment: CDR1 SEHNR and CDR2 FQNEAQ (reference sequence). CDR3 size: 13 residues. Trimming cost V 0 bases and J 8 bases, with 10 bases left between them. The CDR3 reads CASSLALQDGYTF. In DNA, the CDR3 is TGTGCCAGCAGCTTAGCGCTTCAGGACGGCTACACCTTC.

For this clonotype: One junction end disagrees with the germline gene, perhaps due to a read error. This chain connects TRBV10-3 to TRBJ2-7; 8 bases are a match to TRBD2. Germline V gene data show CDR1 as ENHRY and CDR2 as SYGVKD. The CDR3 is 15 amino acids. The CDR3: CASSFPAGVTYEQYF. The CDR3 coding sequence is TGTGCCAGCAGTTTCCCAGCGGGAGTGACCTACGAGCAGTACTTC.

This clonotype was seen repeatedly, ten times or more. CDR3 DNA sequence: TGTGCCAGTAGTATTAGGCAGGGGGCGAGCGAGCAGTACTTC. Protein: CASSIRQGASEQYF. This sequence joins TRBV19 and TRBJ2-7, with TRBD1 matching over 8 bases. V was clipped by 3 bases and J by 6 bases; unmatched bases: 7. This CDR3 spans 14 amino acids. The V gene's germline CDR1 is LNHDA and CDR2 SQIVND (reference sequence).

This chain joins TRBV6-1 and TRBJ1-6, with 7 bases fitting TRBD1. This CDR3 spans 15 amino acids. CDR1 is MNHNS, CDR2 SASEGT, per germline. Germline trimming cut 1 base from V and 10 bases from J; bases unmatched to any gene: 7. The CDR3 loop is CASSEDARGSSPLHF. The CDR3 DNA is TGTGCCAGCAGTGAAGATGCCAGGGGGTCCTCACCCCTCCACTTT.

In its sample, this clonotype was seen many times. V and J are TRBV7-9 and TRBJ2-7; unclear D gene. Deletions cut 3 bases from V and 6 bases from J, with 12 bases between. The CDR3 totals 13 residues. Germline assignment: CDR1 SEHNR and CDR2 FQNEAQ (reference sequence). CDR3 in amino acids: CASSLESPGEQYF. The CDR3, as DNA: TGTGCCAGCAGCTTGGAGTCCCCCGGCGAGCAGTACTTC.

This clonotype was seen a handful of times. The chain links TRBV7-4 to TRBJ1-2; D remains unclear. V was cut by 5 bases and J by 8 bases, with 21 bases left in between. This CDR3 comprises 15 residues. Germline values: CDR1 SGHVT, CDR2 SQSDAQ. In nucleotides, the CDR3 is TGTGCCAGCAGCCAAAACACCGGGGTCCAAGTAGGCTACACCTTC. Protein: CASSQNTGVQVGYTF.

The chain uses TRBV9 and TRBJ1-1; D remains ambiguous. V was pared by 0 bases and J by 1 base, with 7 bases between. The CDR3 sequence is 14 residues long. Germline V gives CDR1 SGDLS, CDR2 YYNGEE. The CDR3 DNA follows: TGTGCCAGCAGCGTAGTACCGAGGAACACTGAAGCTTTCTTT. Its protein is CASSVVPRNTEAFF. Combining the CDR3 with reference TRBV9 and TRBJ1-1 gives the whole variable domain DSGVTQTPKHLITATGQRVTLRCSPRSGDLSVYWYQQSLDQGLQFLIQYYNGEERAKGNILERFSAQQFPDLHSELNLSSLELGDSALYFCASSVVPRNTEAFFGQGTRLTVV.

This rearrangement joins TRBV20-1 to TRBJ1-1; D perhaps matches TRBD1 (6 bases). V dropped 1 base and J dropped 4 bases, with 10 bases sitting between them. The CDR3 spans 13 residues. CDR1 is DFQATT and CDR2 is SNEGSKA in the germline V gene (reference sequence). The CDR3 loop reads CSARGGGATEAFF. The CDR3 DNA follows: TGCAGTGCTAGAGGAGGGGGTGCCACTGAAGCTTTCTTT.

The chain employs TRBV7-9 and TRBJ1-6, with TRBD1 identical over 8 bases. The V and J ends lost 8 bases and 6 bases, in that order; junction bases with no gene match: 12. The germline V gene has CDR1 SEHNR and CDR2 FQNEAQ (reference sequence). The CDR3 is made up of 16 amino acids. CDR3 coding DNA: TGTGCCAGCTCACCAGCCAGGGGGCTCGGTAATTCACCCCTCCACTTT. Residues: CASSPARGLGNSPLHF.

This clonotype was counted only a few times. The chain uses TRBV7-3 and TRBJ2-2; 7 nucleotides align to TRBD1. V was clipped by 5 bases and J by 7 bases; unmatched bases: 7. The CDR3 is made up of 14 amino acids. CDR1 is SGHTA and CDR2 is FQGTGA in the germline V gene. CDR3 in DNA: TGTGCCAGCAGCCAGAGGGGGCAAAACGGGGAGCTGTTTTTT. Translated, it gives CASSQRGQNGELFF.

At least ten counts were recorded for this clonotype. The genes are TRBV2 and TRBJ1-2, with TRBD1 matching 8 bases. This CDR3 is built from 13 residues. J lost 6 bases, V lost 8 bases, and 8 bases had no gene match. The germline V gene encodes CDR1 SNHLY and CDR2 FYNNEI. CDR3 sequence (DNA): TGTGCCAGCCTGTGGGCAGGGGGCGATGGCTACACCTTC. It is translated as CASLWAGGDGYTF.

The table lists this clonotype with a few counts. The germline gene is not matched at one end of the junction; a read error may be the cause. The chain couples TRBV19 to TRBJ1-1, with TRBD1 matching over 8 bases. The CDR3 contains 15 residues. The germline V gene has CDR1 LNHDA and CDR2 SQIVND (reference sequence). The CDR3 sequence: CASSLEDRETTEAFF. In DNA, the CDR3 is TGTGCCAGTAGTCTAGAGGACAGGGAAACCACTGAAGCTTTCTTT.

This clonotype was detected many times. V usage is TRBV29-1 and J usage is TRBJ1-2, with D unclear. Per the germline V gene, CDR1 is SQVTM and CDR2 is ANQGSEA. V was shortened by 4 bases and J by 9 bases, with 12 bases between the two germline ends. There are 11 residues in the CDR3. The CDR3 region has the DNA TGCAGCGTTGGGCAGAGCCCTAGCTACACCTTC. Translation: CSVGQSPSYTF. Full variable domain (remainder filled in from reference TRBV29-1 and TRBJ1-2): SAVISQKPSRDICQRGTSLTIQCQVDSQVTMMFWYRQQPGQSLTLIATANQGSEATYESGFVIDKFPISRPNLTFSTLTVSNMSPEDSSIYLCSVGQSPSYTFGSGTRLTVV.